The entry below gives a single TCR beta chain sequence along with its context. Antigen specificity is unknown. These data are taken from a study of blood T cells in healthy people across ages. Findings and caveats of the study: Both higher diversity and more naive CD4+ cells marked long-lived donors when set against aged donors.

V was pared by 2 bases and J by 8 bases, with 7 bases of the junction left unmatched. CDR1 and CDR2 (germline): SEHNR, FQNEAQ (reference sequence). This CDR3 region has 14 residues. The use of a sample-barcoded 5' primer and a J-beta primer mix characterized a second PCR of roughly 6 to 11 cycles. Each CDR3 protein gets one entry after TCRdb re-called the 5' RACE reads with MiXCR. This sample yields about 1,800,000 distinct CDR3 sequences, of which 28% are seen a single time; 7.7% belongs to the top ten. Sample: blood. The TCR comes from a woman in her 30s in good health. The chain is built from TRBV7-9 and TRBJ1-1; 8 positions agree with TRBD1. The CDR3 DNA sequence: TGTGCCAGCAGCTTAAGTGCAGGGGGCCCGGAAGCTTTCTTT. Amino acid sequence: CASSLSAGGPEAFF.